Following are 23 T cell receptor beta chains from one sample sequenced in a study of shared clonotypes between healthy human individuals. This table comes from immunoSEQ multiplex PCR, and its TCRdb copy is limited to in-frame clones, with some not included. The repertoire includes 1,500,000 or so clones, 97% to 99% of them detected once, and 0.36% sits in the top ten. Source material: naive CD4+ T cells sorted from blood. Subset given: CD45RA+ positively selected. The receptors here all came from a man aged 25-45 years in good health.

The CDR3 loop reads CATSRADRDPYEQYF. Here the CDR3 DNA reads TGTGCCACCAGCAGAGCCGACCGGGACCCCTACGAGCAGTACTTC. The chain employs TRBV15 and TRBJ2-7; perhaps D is TRBD1 or TRBD2 (5 bases each). Germline V CDR1 and CDR2: LNHNV, YYDKDF (reference sequence). CDR3 length: 15 amino acids. The ends were cut back, 1 base at V and 2 bases at J, with 12 bases in the middle.

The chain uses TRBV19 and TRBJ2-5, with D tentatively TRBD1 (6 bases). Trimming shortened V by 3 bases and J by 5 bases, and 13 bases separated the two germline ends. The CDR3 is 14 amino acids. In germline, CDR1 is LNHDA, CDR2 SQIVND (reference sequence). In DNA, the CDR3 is TGTGCCAGTAGTATTCCAGGGGCCGGTGAGACCCAGTACTTC. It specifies CASSIPGAGETQYF.

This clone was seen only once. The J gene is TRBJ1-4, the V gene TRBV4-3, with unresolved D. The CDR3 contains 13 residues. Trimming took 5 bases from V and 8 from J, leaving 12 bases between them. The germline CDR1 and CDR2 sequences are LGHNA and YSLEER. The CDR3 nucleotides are TGCGCCAGCAGCGTTCAAGGAGACGAAAAACTGTTTTTT. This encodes CASSVQGDEKLFF.

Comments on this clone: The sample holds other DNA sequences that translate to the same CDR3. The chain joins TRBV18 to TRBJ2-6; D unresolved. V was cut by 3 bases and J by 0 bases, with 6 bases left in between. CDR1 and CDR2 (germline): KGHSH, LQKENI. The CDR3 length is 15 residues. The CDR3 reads CASSPLPSGANVLTF. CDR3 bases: TGTGCCAGCTCACCCCTCCCCTCTGGGGCCAACGTCCTGACTTTC.

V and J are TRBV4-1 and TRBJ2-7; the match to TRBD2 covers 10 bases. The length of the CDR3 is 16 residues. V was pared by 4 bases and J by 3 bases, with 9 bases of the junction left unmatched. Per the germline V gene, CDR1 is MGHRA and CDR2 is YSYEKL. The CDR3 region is CASSPLPLAGNYEQYF. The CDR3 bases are TGCGCCAGCAGCCCCCTCCCACTAGCGGGGAACTACGAGCAGTACTTC.

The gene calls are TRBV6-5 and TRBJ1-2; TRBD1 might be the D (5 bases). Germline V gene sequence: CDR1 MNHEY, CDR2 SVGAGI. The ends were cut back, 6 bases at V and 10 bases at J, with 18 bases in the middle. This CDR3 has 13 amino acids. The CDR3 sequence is CASSPGRVSNYTF. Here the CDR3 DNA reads TGTGCCAGCAGCCCGGGACGGGTGTCTAACTACACCTTC.

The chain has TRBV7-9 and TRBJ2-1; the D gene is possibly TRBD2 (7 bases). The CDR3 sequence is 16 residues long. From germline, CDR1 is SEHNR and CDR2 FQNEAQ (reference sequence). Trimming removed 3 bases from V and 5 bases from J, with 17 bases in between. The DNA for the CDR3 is TGTGCCAGCAGCTTTTGGGGGGGCGTTTCGGACAATGAGCAGTTCTTC. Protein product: CASSFWGGVSDNEQFF.

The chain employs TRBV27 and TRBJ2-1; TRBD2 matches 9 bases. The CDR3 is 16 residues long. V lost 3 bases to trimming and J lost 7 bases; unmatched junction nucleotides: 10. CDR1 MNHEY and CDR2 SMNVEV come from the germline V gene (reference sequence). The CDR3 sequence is CASSFLTSGRSNEQFF. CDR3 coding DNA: TGTGCCAGCAGTTTTCTGACTAGCGGAAGAAGTAATGAGCAGTTCTTC.

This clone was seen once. The CDR3 DNA is TGTGCCACGGCGAGGGGTGCTGGGGCCAACGTCCTGACTTTC. The encoded protein is CATARGAGANVLTF. The rearrangement links TRBV13 to TRBJ2-6; D is possibly TRBD1 or TRBD2 (5 bases each). The V end was cut by 10 bases, the J end by 2 bases, with 12 bases between. Germline V gene data show CDR1 as PRHDT and CDR2 as FYEKMQ (reference sequence). The CDR3 consists of 14 residues.

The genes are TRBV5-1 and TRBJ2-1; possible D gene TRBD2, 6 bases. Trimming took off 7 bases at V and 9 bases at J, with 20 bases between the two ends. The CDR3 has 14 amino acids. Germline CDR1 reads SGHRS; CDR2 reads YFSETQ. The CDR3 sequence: CASEVNSGVGEQFF. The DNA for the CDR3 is TGCGCCAGCGAGGTTAATTCGGGAGTAGGTGAGCAGTTCTTC.

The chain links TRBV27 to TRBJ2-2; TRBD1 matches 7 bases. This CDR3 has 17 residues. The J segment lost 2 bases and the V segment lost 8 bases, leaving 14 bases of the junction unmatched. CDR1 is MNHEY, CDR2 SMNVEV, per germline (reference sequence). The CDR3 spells CASRGTVSKGNTGELFF. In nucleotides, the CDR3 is TGTGCCAGCCGTGGGACAGTCTCGAAGGGAAACACCGGGGAGCTGTTTTTT.

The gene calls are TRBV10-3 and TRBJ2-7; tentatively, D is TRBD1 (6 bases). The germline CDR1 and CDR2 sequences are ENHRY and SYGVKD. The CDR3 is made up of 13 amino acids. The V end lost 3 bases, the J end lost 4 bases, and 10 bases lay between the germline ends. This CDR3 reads CAISDRGIYEQYF. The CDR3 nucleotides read TGTGCCATCAGTGACAGGGGCATATACGAGCAGTACTTC.

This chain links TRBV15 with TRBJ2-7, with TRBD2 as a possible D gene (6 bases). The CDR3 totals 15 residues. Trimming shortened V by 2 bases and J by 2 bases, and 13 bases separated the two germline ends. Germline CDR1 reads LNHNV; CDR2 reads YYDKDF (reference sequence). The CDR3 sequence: CATSRNTGVPYEQYF. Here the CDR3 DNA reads TGTGCCACCAGCAGAAATACGGGGGTCCCCTACGAGCAGTACTTC.

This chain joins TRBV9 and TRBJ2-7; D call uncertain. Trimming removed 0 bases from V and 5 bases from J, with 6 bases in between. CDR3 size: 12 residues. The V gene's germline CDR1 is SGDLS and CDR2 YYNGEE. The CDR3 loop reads CASSVGVHEQYF. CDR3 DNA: TGTGCCAGCAGCGTAGGGGTTCACGAGCAGTACTTC.

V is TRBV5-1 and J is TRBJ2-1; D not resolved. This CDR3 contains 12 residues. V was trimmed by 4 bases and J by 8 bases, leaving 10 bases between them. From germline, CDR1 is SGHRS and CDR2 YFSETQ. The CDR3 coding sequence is TGCGCCAGCAGCCGAACTTGGGATGAGCAGTTCTTC. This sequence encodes CASSRTWDEQFF. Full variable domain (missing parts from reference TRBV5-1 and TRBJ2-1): KAGVTQTPRYLIKTRGQQVTLSCSPISGHRSVSWYQQTPGQGLQFLFEYFSETQRNKGNFPGRFSGRQFSNSRSEMNVSTLELGDSALYLCASSRTWDEQFFGPGTRLTVL.

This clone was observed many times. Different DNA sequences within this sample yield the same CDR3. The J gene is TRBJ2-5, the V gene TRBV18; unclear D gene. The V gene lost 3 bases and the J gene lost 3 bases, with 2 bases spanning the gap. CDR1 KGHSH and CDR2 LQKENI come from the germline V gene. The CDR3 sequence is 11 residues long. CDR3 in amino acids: CASSPKETQYF. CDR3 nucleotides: TGTGCCAGCTCACCCAAAGAGACCCAGTACTTC. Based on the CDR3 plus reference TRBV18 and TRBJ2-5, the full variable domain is NAGVMQNPRHLVRRRGQEARLRCSPMKGHSHVYWYRQLPEEGLKFMVYLQKENIIDESGMPKERFSAEFPKEGPSILRIQQVVRGDSAAYFCASSPKETQYFGPGTRLLVL.

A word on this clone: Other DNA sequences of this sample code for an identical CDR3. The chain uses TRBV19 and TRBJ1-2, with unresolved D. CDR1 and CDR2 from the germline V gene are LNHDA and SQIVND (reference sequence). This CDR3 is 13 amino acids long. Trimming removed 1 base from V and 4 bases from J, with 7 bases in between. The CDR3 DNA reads TGTGCCAGTAGTATAGCAGAGGCCTATGGCTACACCTTC. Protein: CASSIAEAYGYTF. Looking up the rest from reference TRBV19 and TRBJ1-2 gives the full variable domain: DGGITQSPKYLFRKEGQNVTLSCEQNLNHDAMYWYRQDPGQGLRLIYYSQIVNDFQKGDIAEGYSVSREKKESFPLTVTSAQKNPTAFYLCASSIAEAYGYTFGSGTRLTVV.

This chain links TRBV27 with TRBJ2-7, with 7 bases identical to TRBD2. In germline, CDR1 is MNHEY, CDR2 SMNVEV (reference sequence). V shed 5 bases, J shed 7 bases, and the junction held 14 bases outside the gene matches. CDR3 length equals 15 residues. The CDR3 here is CASSLSAGWMEEQYF. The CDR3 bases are TGTGCCAGCAGTCTTTCAGCGGGATGGATGGAGGAGCAGTACTTC.

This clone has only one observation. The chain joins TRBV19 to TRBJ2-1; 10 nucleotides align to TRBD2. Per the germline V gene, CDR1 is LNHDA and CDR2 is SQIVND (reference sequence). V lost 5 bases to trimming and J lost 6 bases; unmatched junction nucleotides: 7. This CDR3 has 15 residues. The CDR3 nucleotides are TGTGCCAGTAGTCCGTCAGCGGGGGGGATCAATGAGCAGTTCTTC. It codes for CASSPSAGGINEQFF.

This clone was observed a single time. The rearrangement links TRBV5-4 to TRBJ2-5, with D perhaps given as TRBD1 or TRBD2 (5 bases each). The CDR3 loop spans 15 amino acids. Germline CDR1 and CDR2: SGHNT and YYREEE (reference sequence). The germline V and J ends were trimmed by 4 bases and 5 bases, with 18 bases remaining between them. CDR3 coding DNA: TGTGCCAGCAGCCTCAGGGCTGGAGGTTTGGAGACCCAGTACTTC. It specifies CASSLRAGGLETQYF. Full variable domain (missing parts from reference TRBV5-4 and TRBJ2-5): ETGVTQSPTHLIKTRGQQVTLRCSSQSGHNTVSWYQQALGQGPQFIFQYYREEENGRGNFPPRFSGLQFPNYSSELNVNALELDDSALYLCASSLRAGGLETQYFGPGTRLLVL.

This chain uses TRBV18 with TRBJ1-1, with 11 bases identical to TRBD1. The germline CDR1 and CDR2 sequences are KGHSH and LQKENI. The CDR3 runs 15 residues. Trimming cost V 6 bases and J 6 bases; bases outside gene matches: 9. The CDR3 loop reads CASSPGQGAHAEAFF. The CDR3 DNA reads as TGTGCCAGCTCTCCCGGACAGGGGGCGCACGCTGAAGCTTTCTTT.

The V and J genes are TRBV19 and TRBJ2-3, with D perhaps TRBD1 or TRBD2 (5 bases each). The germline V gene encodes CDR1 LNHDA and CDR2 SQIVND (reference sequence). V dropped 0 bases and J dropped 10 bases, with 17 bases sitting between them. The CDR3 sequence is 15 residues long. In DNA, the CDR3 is TGTGCCAGTAGTATAGATCATCTGGGGGTTTGGGCGCAGTATTTT. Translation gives CASSIDHLGVWAQYF.

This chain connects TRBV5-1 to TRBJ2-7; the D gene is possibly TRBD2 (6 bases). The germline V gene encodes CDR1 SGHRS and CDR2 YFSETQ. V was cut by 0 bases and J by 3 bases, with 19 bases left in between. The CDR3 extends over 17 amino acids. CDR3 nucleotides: TGCGCCAGCAGCTTGGCACCGGGCGGGGCTATATTCTACGAGCAGTACTTC. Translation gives CASSLAPGGAIFYEQYF.